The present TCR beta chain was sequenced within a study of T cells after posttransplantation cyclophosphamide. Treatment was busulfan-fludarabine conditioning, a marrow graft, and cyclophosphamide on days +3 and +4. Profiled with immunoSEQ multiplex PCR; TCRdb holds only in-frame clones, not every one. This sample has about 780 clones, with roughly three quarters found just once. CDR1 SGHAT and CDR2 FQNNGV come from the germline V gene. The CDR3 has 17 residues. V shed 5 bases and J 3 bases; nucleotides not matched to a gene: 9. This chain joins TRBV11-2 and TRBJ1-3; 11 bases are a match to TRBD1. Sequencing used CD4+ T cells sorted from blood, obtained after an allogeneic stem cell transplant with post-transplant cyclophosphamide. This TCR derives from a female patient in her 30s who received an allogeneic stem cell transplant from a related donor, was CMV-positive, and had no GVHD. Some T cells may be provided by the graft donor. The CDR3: CASSPRGQGGYGNTIYF. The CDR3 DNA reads TGTGCCAGCAGCCCCAGGGGACAGGGGGGATATGGAAACACCATATATTTT.